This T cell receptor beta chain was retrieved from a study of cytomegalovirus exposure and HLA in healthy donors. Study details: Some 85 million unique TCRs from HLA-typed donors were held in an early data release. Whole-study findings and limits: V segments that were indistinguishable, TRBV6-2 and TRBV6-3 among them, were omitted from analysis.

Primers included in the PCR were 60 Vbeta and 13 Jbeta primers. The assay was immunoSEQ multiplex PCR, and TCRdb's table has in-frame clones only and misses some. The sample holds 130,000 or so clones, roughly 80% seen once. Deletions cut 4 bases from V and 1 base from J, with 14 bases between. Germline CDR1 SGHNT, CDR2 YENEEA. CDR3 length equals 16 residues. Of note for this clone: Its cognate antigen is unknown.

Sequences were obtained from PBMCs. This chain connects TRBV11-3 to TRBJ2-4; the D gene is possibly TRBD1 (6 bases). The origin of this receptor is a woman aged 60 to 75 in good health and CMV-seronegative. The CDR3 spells CASSYDRFEAKNIQYF. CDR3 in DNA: TGTGCCAGCAGCTACGACAGGTTTGAGGCCAAAAACATTCAGTACTTC.